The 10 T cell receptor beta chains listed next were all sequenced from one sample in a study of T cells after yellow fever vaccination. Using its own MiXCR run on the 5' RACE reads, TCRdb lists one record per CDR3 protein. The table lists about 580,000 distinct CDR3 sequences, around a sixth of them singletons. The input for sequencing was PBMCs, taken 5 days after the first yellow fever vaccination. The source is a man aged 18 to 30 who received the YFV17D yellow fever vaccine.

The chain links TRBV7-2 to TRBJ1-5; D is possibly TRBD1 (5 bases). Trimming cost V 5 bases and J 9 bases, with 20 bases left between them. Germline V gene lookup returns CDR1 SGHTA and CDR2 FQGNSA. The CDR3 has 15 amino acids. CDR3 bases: TGTGCCAGCAGCCTGAATTGGGACTACTCAGGGCCCCAGCATTTT. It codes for CASSLNWDYSGPQHF. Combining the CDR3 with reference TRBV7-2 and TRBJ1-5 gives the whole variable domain GAGVSQSPSNKVTEKGKDVELRCDPISGHTALYWYRQSLGQGLEFLIYFQGNSAPDKSGLPSDRFSAERTGGSVSTLTIQRTQQEDSAVYLCASSLNWDYSGPQHFGDGTRLSIL.

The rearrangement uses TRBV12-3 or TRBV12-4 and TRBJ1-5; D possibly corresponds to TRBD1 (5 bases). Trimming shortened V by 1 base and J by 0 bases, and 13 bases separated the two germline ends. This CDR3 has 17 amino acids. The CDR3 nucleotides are TGTGCCAGCAGTTTAGAACAGGTTGATTATAGCAATCAGCCCCAGCATTTT. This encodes CASSLEQVDYSNQPQHF.

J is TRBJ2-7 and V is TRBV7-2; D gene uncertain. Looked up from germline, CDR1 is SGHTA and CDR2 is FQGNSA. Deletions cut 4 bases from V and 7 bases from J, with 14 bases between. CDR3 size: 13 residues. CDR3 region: CASSSLVGSEQYV. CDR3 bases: TGTGCCAGCAGCTCCCTGGTGGGTTCTGAGCAGTACGTC.

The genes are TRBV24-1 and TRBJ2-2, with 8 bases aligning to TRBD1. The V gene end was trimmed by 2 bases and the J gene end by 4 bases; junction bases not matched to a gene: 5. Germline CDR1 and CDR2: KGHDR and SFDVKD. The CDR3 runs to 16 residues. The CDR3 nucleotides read TGTGCCACCAGTGATTCGGGGACAGGACTCACCGGGGAGCTGTTTTTT. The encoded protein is CATSDSGTGLTGELFF.

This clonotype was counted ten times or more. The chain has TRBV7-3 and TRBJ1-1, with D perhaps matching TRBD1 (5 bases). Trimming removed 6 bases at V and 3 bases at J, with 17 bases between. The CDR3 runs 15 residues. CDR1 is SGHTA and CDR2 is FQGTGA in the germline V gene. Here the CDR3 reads CASSQSGAVYTEAFF. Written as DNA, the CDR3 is TGTGCCAGCAGTCAAAGCGGGGCGGTGTACACTGAAGCTTTCTTT.

The CDR3 reads CASHPSGLPYEQYF. The CDR3 DNA reads as TGTGCCAGCCACCCTAGCGGGCTACCCTACGAGCAGTACTTC. V and J are TRBV6-2 or TRBV6-3 and TRBJ2-7, with 8 nucleotides matching TRBD2. After removal of 8 bases from V and 2 bases from J, the junction contained 8 bases not matched to a gene. The CDR3 runs 14 residues. Germline V gene lookup returns CDR1 MNHEY and CDR2 SVGEGT.

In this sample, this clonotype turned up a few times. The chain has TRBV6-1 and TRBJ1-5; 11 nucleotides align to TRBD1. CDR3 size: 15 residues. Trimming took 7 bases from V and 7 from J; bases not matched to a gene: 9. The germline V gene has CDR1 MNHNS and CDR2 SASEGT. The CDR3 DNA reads TGTGCCAGCAAGAGGACAGGGGGCGCACGACAGCCCCAGCATTTT. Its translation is CASKRTGGARQPQHF.

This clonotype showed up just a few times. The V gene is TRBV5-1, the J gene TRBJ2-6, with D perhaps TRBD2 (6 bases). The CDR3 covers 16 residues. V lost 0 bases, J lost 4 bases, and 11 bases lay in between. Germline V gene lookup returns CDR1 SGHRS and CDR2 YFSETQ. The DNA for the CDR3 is TGCGCCAGCAGCTTGGATGGGGCGGGAGGGGCCAACGTCCTGACTTTC. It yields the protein CASSLDGAGGANVLTF.

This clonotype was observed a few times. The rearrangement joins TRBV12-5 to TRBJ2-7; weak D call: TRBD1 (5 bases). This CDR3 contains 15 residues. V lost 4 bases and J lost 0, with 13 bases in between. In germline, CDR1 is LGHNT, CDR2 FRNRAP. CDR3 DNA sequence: TGTGCTAGTGGTTCCCTCGACAGTCTCTCCTACGAGCAGTACTTC. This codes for CASGSLDSLSYEQYF.

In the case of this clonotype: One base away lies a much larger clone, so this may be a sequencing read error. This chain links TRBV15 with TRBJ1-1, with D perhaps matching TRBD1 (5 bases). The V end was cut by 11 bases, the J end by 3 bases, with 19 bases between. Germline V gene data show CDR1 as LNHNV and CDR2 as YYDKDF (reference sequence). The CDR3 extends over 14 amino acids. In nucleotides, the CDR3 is TGTGCCTTCGCGGGGGGTTACGAGGACACTGAAGCTTTCTTT. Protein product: CAFAGGYEDTEAFF.